This T cell receptor (beta chain) emerged from a study of CD8 T cells in Susac syndrome. cDNA came from roughly 0.53 to 1 ug RNA primed by random hexamers. Multiplex PCR with immunoSEQ amplified the TCR beta CDR3 across 54 Vbeta and 13 Jbeta. Via MiXCR, TCRdb re-called the immunoSEQ multiplex PCR reads, giving one row per CDR3 protein. The sample includes 150,000 to 200,000 distinct CDR3 sequences, around 94% of them seen just once. The CDR3 runs 19 residues. Unmatched junction bases numbered 15, after V lost 0 bases and J lost 5 bases. CDR1 is DFQATT and CDR2 is SNEGSKA in the germline V gene (reference sequence). CD8+ and CD4+ T cells taken from blood had their TCR beta sequenced. The individuals used as controls were healthy donors who had been matched for both age and sex. TEMRA cells were FACS-enriched, and CD8+ and CD4+ T cells were isolated negatively.

The sample was CD4+ T cells from PBMCs. The V gene is TRBV20-1, the J gene TRBJ2-6; TRBD2 aligns across 8 bases. This sequence was found in a human donor in good health. The CDR3 protein is CSAREASGGDNWRANVLTF. CDR3 nucleotides: TGCAGTGCTAGAGAAGCCAGCGGGGGAGATAACTGGAGGGCCAACGTCCTGACTTTC.